This TCR beta chain was found in a study of control samples from healthy donors and cancer patients. Germline V gene lookup returns CDR1 LGHNA and CDR2 YSLEER. The V end lost 0 bases, the J end lost 4 bases, and 11 bases lay between the germline ends. This CDR3 comprises 15 residues. The data were produced by immunoSEQ multiplex PCR, yet TCRdb's version contains in-frame clones alone and is incomplete. The data contain about 180,000 clones, around 90% of them singletons. Sequencing used blood. This clonotype originated in a woman in her forties or fifties in good health. V and J are TRBV4-3 and TRBJ2-3, with D possibly TRBD2 on 7 matching bases. The CDR3: CASSQDRGAADTQYF. The CDR3 nucleotides are TGCGCCAGCAGCCAAGATCGGGGGGCCGCAGATACGCAGTATTTT.